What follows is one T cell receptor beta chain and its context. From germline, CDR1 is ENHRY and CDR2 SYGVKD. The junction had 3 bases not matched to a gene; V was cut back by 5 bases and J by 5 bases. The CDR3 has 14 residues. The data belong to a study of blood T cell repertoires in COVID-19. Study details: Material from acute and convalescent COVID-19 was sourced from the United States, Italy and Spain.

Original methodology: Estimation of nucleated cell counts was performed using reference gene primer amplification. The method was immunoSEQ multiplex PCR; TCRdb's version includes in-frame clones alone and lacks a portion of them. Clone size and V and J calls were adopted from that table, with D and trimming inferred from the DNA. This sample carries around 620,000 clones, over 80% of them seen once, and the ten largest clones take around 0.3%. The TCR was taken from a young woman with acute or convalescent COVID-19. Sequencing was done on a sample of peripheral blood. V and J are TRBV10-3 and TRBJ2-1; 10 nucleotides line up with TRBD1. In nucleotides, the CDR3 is TGTGCCATCAGTCCCGGGACAGGGGACAATGAGCAGTTCTTC. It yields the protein CAISPGTGDNEQFF.